This TCR beta chain was found in a study of CD8 T cells in ankylosing spondylitis. Findings and limits, study-wide: Matched synovial fluid from ankylosing spondylitis patients was reported to be enriched for disease-linked clones.

The CDR3 is 14 amino acids. Between the trimmed V and J ends, which lost 4 bases and 5 bases, there was a span of 17 bases. Germline assignment: CDR1 SQVTM and CDR2 ANQGSEA. This clonotype came up many times. Its antigen remains unknown. Researchers built TCR beta libraries using quantitative 5'-RACE with molecular barcodes. TCRdb processed the 5' RACE reads anew with MiXCR; each CDR3 protein has one entry. The sample carries under 55,000 distinct CDR3 sequences, around 7.4% recorded once. Sequenced input: blood, either unsorted or a sorted T cell fraction (not recorded which). This chain uses TRBV29-1 with TRBJ1-1, with a possible D match to TRBD1 (6 bases). The source of this sequence is a female donor with ankylosing spondylitis or in good health (not recorded which). In DNA, the CDR3 is TGCAGCGTTGGACAGGCTGGTTTTGAAACTGAAGCTTTCTTT. It is translated as CSVGQAGFETEAFF.